These 21 T cell receptor beta chains were sequenced from one sample in a study of brain T cells in children with intractable seizures. Generated by immunoSEQ multiplex PCR, the TCRdb table keeps only in-frame clones and is missing some. The sample gives 75,000 to 80,000 clones, 93% of which show up once; around 1.4% is in the top ten. The source material was peripheral blood, sampled at surgery. The receptors shown here come from a boy younger than two with tuberous sclerosis and intractable seizures.

This chain links TRBV19 with TRBJ2-3; either TRBD1 or TRBD2 may fit D (5 bases each). The CDR3 consists of 15 residues. The V and J ends lost 5 bases and 2 bases respectively, with 14 bases between them. Germline CDR1 LNHDA, CDR2 SQIVND (reference sequence). Here the CDR3 reads CASSVAGAYTDTQYF. The CDR3 DNA sequence: TGTGCCAGTAGTGTTGCCGGGGCATACACAGATACGCAGTATTTT.

The chain has TRBV19 and TRBJ2-2, with 10 bases lining up with TRBD2. Trimming took 3 bases from V and 3 from J; bases not matched to a gene: 13. The CDR3 is 19 residues long. Germline lookup yields CDR1 LNHDA and CDR2 SQIVND (reference sequence). CDR3 region: CASSIVGLAGVSDTGELFF. In nucleotides, the CDR3 is TGTGCCAGTAGTATCGTCGGTCTAGCGGGAGTATCGGACACCGGGGAGCTGTTTTTT.

This rearrangement joins TRBV11-2 to TRBJ2-2; 9 bases are a match to TRBD1. V lost 1 base to trimming and J lost 5 bases; unmatched junction nucleotides: 2. Germline-derived CDR1 and CDR2 are SGHAT and FQNNGV. The CDR3 covers 15 residues. CDR3 region: CASSLGTGVTGELFF. The DNA of the CDR3 is TGTGCCAGCAGCTTAGGGACAGGGGTGACCGGGGAGCTGTTTTTT.

The rearrangement links TRBV4-2 to TRBJ2-6; 8 nucleotides line up with TRBD2. This CDR3 is built from 17 residues. V lost 0 bases and J lost 0; bases outside the gene matches: 1. Germline values: CDR1 LGHNA, CDR2 YNFKEQ. In DNA form, the CDR3 reads TGTGCCAGCAGCCAAGAGACTAGCGACTCTGGGGCCAACGTCCTGACTTTC. Its protein is CASSQETSDSGANVLTF.

The rearrangement uses TRBV14 and TRBJ2-7; tentative D call: TRBD2 (5 bases). Germline CDR1 is SGHDN and CDR2 is FVKESK. The CDR3 covers 15 residues. V lost 5 bases to trimming and J lost 3 bases, with 17 bases between them. CDR3: CASSYGLGPHYEQYF. Written as DNA, the CDR3 is TGTGCCAGCAGCTACGGACTCGGCCCACACTACGAGCAGTACTTC.

J is TRBJ1-2 and V is TRBV12-3 or TRBV12-4; D is unresolved. Trimming pared 4 bases from V and 4 bases from J, leaving 10 bases between. This CDR3 is 13 amino acids long. The CDR3 here is CASSSPSFYGYTF. CDR3 coding DNA: TGTGCCAGCAGTTCTCCCTCCTTCTATGGCTACACCTTC.

V is TRBV30 and J is TRBJ2-6; D is unresolved. V gave up 1 base and J gave up 0 bases, with 10 bases separating them. CDR3 length equals 16 residues. CDR1 and CDR2 (germline): GTSNPN, SVGIG (reference sequence). The CDR3 coding sequence is TGTGCCTGGAGTGCGTGGCGGACCTCTGGGGCCAACGTCCTGACTTTC. Translating it yields CAWSAWRTSGANVLTF.

This sequence joins TRBV5-4 and TRBJ2-7; perhaps TRBD1 as D (6 bases). This CDR3 spans 13 amino acids. The germline V gene encodes CDR1 SGHNT and CDR2 YYREEE (reference sequence). Trimming left V 4 bases short and J 0 bases short, with 8 bases between. The CDR3 nucleotides read TGTGCCAGCAGCCCGGGACACTCCTACGAGCAGTACTTC. Amino acids: CASSPGHSYEQYF.

The rearrangement uses TRBV25-1 and TRBJ1-1, with 12 nucleotides matching TRBD1. The CDR3 covers 15 residues. The V segment lost 3 bases and the J segment 4 bases; nucleotides outside the gene matches: 3. CDR1 is MGHDK and CDR2 is SYGVNS in the germline V gene. The CDR3, as DNA: TGTGCCAGCAGTGACCGGGGACAGGGGGCCACTGAAGCTTTCTTT. Translated, it gives CASSDRGQGATEAFF.

V usage is TRBV11-3 and J usage is TRBJ2-7; D uncertain. Per the germline V gene, CDR1 is SGHNT and CDR2 is YENEEA. Trimming took off 5 bases at V and 6 bases at J, with 17 bases between the two ends. The CDR3 totals 14 residues. CDR3 DNA sequence: TGTGCCAGCAGCCAAAGTCCACTTAGTTCCGAGCAGTACTTC. Its protein product is CASSQSPLSSEQYF.

This chain links TRBV20-1 with TRBJ2-3; D remains ambiguous. The CDR3 has 11 residues. Germline V gives CDR1 DFQATT, CDR2 SNEGSKA (reference sequence). V lost 6 bases and J 6 bases, leaving 10 bases between the germline ends. This CDR3 reads CSAGQGDTQYF. The CDR3, as DNA: TGCAGTGCCGGTCAAGGGGATACGCAGTATTTT.

The chain joins TRBV14 to TRBJ2-1, with TRBD2 matching over 8 bases. The trim removed 1 base at V and 4 bases at J, leaving 15 bases unmatched. The CDR3 runs to 19 residues. Per germline, CDR1 SGHDN and CDR2 FVKESK. The CDR3 region has the DNA TGTGCCAGCAGCCAAGGCAGACTAGCGCCTGAGAGACGGTACAATGAGCAGTTCTTC. As protein: CASSQGRLAPERRYNEQFF.

This chain links TRBV7-9 with TRBJ1-2; TRBD1 matches 8 bases. Unmatched junction bases numbered 8, after V lost 6 bases and J lost 8 bases. The germline V gene encodes CDR1 SEHNR and CDR2 FQNEAQ (reference sequence). CDR3 length equals 13 residues. CDR3 nucleotide sequence: TGTGCCAGCAGACCCGGACAGGGAATGGGCTACACCTTC. Amino acid sequence: CASRPGQGMGYTF.

The CDR3 reads CASSLAQGLSYEQYF. DNA of the CDR3: TGCGCCAGCAGCTTGGCGCAGGGCCTCTCCTACGAGCAGTACTTC. V gene TRBV5-1 combines with J gene TRBJ2-7; perhaps TRBD1 as D (5 bases). This CDR3 contains 15 residues. V lost 0 bases, J lost 0 bases, and 10 bases lay in between. From germline, CDR1 is SGHRS and CDR2 YFSETQ. Complete variable domain (other parts from reference TRBV5-1 and TRBJ2-7): KAGVTQTPRYLIKTRGQQVTLSCSPISGHRSVSWYQQTPGQGLQFLFEYFSETQRNKGNFPGRFSGRQFSNSRSEMNVSTLELGDSALYLCASSLAQGLSYEQYFGPGTRLTVT.

This chain links TRBV30 with TRBJ1-5; D unclear. CDR1 and CDR2 (germline): GTSNPN, SVGIG (reference sequence). This CDR3 has 13 amino acids. Between the trimmed V and J ends, which lost 3 bases and 3 bases, there was a span of 9 bases. Written as DNA, the CDR3 is TGTGCCTGGAGAGGCGGAACCAATCAGCCCCAGCATTTT. It is translated as CAWRGGTNQPQHF.

J is TRBJ1-6 and V is TRBV5-4; 8 bases are shared with TRBD1. The germline V gene encodes CDR1 SGHNT and CDR2 YYREEE (reference sequence). The CDR3 runs 16 residues. Losses at the gene ends were 4 bases for V and 7 bases for J; bases not matched to a gene: 10. The CDR3 DNA is TGTGCCAGCAGCGAGGGTCCCGCAGGGGGCAATTCACCCCTCCACTTT. Its protein product is CASSEGPAGGNSPLHF.

V is TRBV19 and J is TRBJ1-5; the D is unclear. This CDR3 comprises 14 residues. Germline CDR1 LNHDA, CDR2 SQIVND (reference sequence). Trimming removed 2 bases at V and 4 bases at J, with 9 bases between. DNA of the CDR3: TGTGCCAGTAGTATAAGGACCGTTAATCAGCCCCAGCATTTT. This sequence encodes CASSIRTVNQPQHF.

In its sample, this clone was seen once. The chain couples TRBV4-1 to TRBJ2-3; unclear D gene. V lost 3 bases, J lost 0 bases, and 7 bases lay in between. Germline loops: CDR1 MGHRA, CDR2 YSYEKL. CDR3 length: 14 amino acids. CDR3 loop: CASSQASSTDTQYF. DNA for the CDR3: TGCGCCAGCAGCCAGGCCTCTAGCACAGATACGCAGTATTTT.

This sequence joins TRBV24-1 and TRBJ1-1, with D tentatively TRBD1 (6 bases). The ends were cut back, 3 bases at V and 6 bases at J, with 13 bases in the middle. This CDR3 is 14 amino acids long. Germline loops: CDR1 KGHDR, CDR2 SFDVKD. CDR3 residues: CATSDPDRPSEAFF. The CDR3 DNA follows: TGTGCCACCAGTGATCCGGACAGACCCTCTGAAGCTTTCTTT.

This chain joins TRBV13 and TRBJ2-7, with 9 bases that match TRBD2. The CDR3 has 17 amino acids. Germline trimming cut 4 bases from V and 7 bases from J; bases unmatched to any gene: 17. Germline V CDR1 and CDR2: PRHDT, FYEKMQ (reference sequence). The CDR3 DNA is TGTGCCAGCAGCTCGCTTTTAGGTAGCGGGAGCCGACGGGAGCAGTACTTC. Translating gives CASSSLLGSGSRREQYF.

The J gene is TRBJ2-3, the V gene TRBV13; D is possibly TRBD1 (7 bases). The CDR3 contains 13 residues. The germline V gene encodes CDR1 PRHDT and CDR2 FYEKMQ (reference sequence). V was pared by 7 bases and J by 7 bases, with 15 bases between. The chain's CDR3 is CASTIADRYTQYF. DNA for the CDR3: TGTGCCAGCACCATAGCGGACAGGTATACGCAGTATTTT.